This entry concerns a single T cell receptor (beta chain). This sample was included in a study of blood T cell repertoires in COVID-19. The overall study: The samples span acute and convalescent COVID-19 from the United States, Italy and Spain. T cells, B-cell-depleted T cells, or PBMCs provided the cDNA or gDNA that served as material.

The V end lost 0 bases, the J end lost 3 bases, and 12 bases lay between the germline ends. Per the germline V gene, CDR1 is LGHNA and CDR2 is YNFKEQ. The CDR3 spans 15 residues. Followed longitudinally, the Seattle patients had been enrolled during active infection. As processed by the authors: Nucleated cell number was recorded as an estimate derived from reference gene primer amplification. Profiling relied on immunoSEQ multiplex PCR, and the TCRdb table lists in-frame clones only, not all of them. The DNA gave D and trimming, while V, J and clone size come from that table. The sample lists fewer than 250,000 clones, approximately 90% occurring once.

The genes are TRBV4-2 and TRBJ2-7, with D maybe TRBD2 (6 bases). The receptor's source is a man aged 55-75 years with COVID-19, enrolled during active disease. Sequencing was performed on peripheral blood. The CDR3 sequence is CASSQDEEGGYEQYF. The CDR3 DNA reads TGTGCCAGCAGCCAAGATGAGGAGGGCGGCTACGAGCAGTACTTC.